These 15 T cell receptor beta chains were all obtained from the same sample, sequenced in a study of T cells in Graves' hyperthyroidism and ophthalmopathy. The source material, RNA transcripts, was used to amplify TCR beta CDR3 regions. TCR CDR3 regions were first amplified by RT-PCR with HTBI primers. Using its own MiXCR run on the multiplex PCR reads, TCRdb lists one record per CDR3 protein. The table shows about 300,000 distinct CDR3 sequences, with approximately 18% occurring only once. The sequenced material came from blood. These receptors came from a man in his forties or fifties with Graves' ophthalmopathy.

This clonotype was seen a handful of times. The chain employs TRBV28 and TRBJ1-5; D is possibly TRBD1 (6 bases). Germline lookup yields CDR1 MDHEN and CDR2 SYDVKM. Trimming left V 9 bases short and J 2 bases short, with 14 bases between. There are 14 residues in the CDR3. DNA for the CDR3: TGTGCCAGTGGACAGTCGCCCGGCAATCAGCCCCAGCATTTT. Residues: CASGQSPGNQPQHF.

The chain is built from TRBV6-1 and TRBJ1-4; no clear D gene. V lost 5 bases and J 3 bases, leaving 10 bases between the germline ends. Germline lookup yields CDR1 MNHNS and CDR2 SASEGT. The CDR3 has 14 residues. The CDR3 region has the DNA TGTGCCAGCAGTTTCAACGGACCTAATGAAAAACTGTTTTTT. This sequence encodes CASSFNGPNEKLFF.

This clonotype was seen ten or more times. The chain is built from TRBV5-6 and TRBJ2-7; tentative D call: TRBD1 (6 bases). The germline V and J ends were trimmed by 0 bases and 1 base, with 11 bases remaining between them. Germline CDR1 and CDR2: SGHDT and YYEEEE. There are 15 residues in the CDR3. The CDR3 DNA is TGTGCCAGCAGCTTGGAGGGGGTCGGTTCCTACGAGCAGTACTTC. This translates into CASSLEGVGSYEQYF.

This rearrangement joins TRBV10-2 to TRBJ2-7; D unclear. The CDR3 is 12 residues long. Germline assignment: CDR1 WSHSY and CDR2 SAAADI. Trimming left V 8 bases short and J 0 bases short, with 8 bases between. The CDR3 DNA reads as TGCGCCAGCTCTGGGATCTCCTACGAGCAGTACTTC. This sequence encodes CASSGISYEQYF.

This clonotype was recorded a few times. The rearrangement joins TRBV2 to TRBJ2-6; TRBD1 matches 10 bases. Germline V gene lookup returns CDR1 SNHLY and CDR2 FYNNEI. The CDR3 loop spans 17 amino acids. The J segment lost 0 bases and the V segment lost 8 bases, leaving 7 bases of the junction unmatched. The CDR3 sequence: CASERDRGISGANVLTF. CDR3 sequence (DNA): TGTGCCAGCGAAAGGGACAGGGGAATCTCTGGGGCCAACGTCCTGACTTTC.

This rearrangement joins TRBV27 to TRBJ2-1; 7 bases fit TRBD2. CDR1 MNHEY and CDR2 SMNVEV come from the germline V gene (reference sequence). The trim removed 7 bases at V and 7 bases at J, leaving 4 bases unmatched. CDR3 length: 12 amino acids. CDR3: CASIGGGNEQFF. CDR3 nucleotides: TGTGCCAGCATTGGGGGGGGGAATGAGCAGTTCTTC.

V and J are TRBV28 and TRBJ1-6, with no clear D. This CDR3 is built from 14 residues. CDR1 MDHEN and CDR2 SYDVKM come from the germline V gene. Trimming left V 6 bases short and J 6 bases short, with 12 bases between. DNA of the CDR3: TGTGCCAGCAGGCTCGACGGAACTAATTCACCCCTCCACTTT. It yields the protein CASRLDGTNSPLHF.

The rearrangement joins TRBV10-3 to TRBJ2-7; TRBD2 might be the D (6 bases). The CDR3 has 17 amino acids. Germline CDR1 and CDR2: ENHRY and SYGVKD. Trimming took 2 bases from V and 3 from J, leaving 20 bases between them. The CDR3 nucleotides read TGTGCCATCAGTGAGCCGGAGGGGAGGTTAAGTTACTACGAGCAGTACTTC. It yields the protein CAISEPEGRLSYYEQYF.

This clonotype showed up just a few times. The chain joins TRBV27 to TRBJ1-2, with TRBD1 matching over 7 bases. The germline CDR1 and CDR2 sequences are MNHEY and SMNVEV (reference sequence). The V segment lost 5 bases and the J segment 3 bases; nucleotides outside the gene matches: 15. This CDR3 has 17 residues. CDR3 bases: TGTGCCAGCAGTCCCATTAGTAGGGGGCGGCAGTACTATGGCTACACCTTC. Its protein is CASSPISRGRQYYGYTF.

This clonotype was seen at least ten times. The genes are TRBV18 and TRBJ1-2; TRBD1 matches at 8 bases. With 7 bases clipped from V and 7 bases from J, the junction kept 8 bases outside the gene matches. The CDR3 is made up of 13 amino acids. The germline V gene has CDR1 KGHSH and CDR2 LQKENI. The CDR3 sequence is CASFLGQGGGYTF. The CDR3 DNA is TGTGCCAGCTTTCTCGGACAGGGCGGTGGCTACACCTTC. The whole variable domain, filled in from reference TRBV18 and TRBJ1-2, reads NAGVMQNPRHLVRRRGQEARLRCSPMKGHSHVYWYRQLPEEGLKFMVYLQKENIIDESGMPKERFSAEFPKEGPSILRIQQVVRGDSAAYFCASFLGQGGGYTFGSGTRLTVV.

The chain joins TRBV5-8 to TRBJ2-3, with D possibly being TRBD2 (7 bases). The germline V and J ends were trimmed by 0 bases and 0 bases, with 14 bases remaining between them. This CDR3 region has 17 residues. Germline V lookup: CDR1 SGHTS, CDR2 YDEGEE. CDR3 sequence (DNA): TGTGCCAGCAGCTTGGGTCGGGGGGCGTCTAGCACAGATACGCAGTATTTT. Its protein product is CASSLGRGASSTDTQYF.

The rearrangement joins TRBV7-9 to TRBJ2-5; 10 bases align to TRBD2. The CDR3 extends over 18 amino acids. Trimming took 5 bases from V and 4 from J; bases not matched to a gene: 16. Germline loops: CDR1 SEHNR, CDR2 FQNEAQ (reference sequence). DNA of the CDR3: TGTGCCAGCAGCCACGGCCTTCGAGCGGGGGGGCGCCGAGAGACCCAGTACTTC. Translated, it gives CASSHGLRAGGRRETQYF.

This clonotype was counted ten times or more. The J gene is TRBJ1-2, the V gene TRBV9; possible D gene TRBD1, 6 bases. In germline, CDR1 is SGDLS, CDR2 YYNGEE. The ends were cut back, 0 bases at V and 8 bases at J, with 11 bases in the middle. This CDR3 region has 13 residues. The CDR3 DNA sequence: TGTGCCAGCAGCGTAGGACAGGCGGCCGGCTACACCTTC. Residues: CASSVGQAAGYTF.

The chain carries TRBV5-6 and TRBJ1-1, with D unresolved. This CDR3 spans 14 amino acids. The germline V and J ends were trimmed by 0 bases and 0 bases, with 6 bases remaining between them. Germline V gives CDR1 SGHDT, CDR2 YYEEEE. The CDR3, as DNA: TGTGCCAGCAGCTTGGAGAGGGTGAACACTGAAGCTTTCTTT. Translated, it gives CASSLERVNTEAFF. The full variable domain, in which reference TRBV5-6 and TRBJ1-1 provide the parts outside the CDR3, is DAGVTQSPTHLIKTRGQQVTLRCSPKSGHDTVSWYQQALGQGPQFIFQYYEEEERQRGNFPDRFSGHQFPNYSSELNVNALLLGDSALYLCASSLERVNTEAFFGQGTRLTVV.

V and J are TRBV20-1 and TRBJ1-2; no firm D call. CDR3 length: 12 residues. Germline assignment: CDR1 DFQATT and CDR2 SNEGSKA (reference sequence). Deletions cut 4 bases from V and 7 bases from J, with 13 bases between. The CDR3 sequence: CSATSLRRGYTF. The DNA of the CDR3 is TGCAGTGCTACCAGTCTAAGGCGTGGCTACACCTTC.